The subject of this entry is one T cell receptor (beta chain). The sample is drawn from a study of cytomegalovirus exposure and HLA in healthy donors. Researchers ran the PCR with 60 Vbeta and 13 Jbeta primers. Sequencing was performed with immunoSEQ multiplex PCR; in TCRdb, only in-frame clones are kept and a portion is missing. The sample includes around 200,000 clones, over 80% of them seen just once. The CDR3 runs to 16 residues. The germline V and J ends were trimmed by 3 bases and 0 bases, with 10 bases remaining between them. Germline V gene lookup returns CDR1 SGHRS and CDR2 YFSETQ. This sequence was found in a man between 50 and 59 years old in good health and CMV-seronegative. What was sequenced was PBMCs. The V gene is TRBV5-1, the J gene TRBJ1-6, with a possible D match to TRBD1 (5 bases). CDR3 bases: TGCGCCAGCAGCTGGGGAGGGGACTCCTATAATTCACCCCTCCACTTT. Protein: CASSWGGDSYNSPLHF.